This passage covers 24 T cell receptor beta chains from one sample sequenced in a study of PD-L1 blockade in urothelial cancer. Assay used: immunoSEQ multiplex PCR; TCRdb lists only in-frame clones, some missing. The sample includes fewer than 45,000 clones, roughly four fifths of them seen just once. The sample was PBMCs, taken around atezolizumab (anti-PD-L1) treatment. Receptor source: a man aged 65 to 79 with urothelial cancer.

This sequence joins TRBV18 and TRBJ1-1; 7 bases align to TRBD1. V lost 8 bases to trimming and J lost 0 bases; unmatched junction nucleotides: 3. CDR1 is KGHSH, CDR2 LQKENI, per germline. CDR3 size: 13 residues. Written as DNA, the CDR3 is TGTGCCAGCAGACAGGGCTTGAACACTGAAGCTTTCTTT. It is translated as CASRQGLNTEAFF.

The chain carries TRBV7-9 and TRBJ1-1, with 7 bases lining up with TRBD1. The V gene end was trimmed by 1 base and the J gene end by 5 bases; junction bases not matched to a gene: 7. This CDR3 region has 15 residues. The germline V gene has CDR1 SEHNR and CDR2 FQNEAQ (reference sequence). This CDR3 is CASSLGFGQETEAFF. The CDR3 DNA sequence: TGTGCCAGCAGCTTAGGATTCGGACAGGAAACTGAAGCTTTCTTT.

The chain links TRBV11-2 to TRBJ2-2; no clear D. This CDR3 is built from 14 residues. V lost 1 base to trimming and J lost 0 bases, with 3 bases between them. CDR1 and CDR2 (germline): SGHAT, FQNNGV. The CDR3 is CASSLGANTGELFF. The CDR3 DNA follows: TGTGCCAGCAGCTTAGGAGCGAACACCGGGGAGCTGTTTTTT.

The J gene is TRBJ2-7, the V gene TRBV6-1; 9 bases align to TRBD1. V shed 7 bases, J shed 6 bases, and the junction held 7 bases outside the gene matches. This CDR3 region has 13 residues. Germline-derived CDR1 and CDR2 are MNHNS and SASEGT. The CDR3 is CASTGTGTSEQYF. The CDR3 DNA follows: TGTGCCAGCACCGGGACAGGGACCTCCGAGCAGTACTTC.

This chain connects TRBV2 to TRBJ2-7; 11 bases agree with TRBD1. The ends lost 7 bases at V and 3 bases at J; junction bases unmatched: 5. Germline V lookup: CDR1 SNHLY, CDR2 FYNNEI. This CDR3 is 14 amino acids long. The CDR3 region has the DNA TGTGCCAGCAAAGGGACAGGGGGATACTACGAGCAGTACTTC. Its protein product is CASKGTGGYYEQYF.

This clone was counted only a few times. J is TRBJ1-2 and V is TRBV10-3; 7 bases are shared with TRBD1. Germline CDR1 ENHRY, CDR2 SYGVKD. Losses at the gene ends were 5 bases for V and 0 bases for J; bases not matched to a gene: 0. This CDR3 contains 13 residues. CDR3 in amino acids: CAISRGPNYGYTF. The CDR3 coding sequence is TGTGCCATCAGTAGGGGGCCTAACTATGGCTACACCTTC.

CDR3 nucleotides: TGTGCCAGTAGGGAGGGGGGGGAGCAGTTCTTC. Amino acids: CASREGGEQFF. This rearrangement joins TRBV19 to TRBJ2-1, with a tentative D call TRBD2 (7 bases). Germline CDR1 is LNHDA and CDR2 is SQIVND (reference sequence). The CDR3 covers 11 residues. With 6 bases removed from V and 10 bases from J, the gap between germline ends came to 10 bases.

The CDR3 reads CASSLLLTDQETQYF. DNA for the CDR3: TGTGCCAGCAGCCTCCTCCTGACAGACCAAGAGACCCAGTACTTC. This chain uses TRBV14 with TRBJ2-5, with D perhaps TRBD1 (5 bases). The CDR3 runs 15 residues. V gave up 4 bases and J gave up 0 bases, with 12 bases separating them. Per the germline V gene, CDR1 is SGHDN and CDR2 is FVKESK.

The V call is TRBV28, the J call TRBJ2-5; TRBD1 matches at 7 bases. From germline, CDR1 is MDHEN and CDR2 SYDVKM. With 5 bases clipped from V and 4 bases from J, the junction kept 10 bases outside the gene matches. CDR3 length: 15 amino acids. The CDR3 nucleotides are TGTGCCAGCAGTCCCGCGGTGAGGGGGCGAGAGACCCAGTACTTC. Residues: CASSPAVRGRETQYF. Full variable domain (outside the CDR3, taken from reference TRBV28 and TRBJ2-5): DVKVTQSSRYLVKRTGEKVFLECVQDMDHENMFWYRQDPGLGLRLIYFSYDVKMKEKGDIPEGYSVSREKKERFSLILESASTNQTSMYLCASSPAVRGRETQYFGPGTRLLVL.

V is TRBV5-4 and J is TRBJ1-2, with a tentative D call TRBD1 (6 bases). Trimming removed 0 bases from V and 4 bases from J, with 13 bases in between. Germline CDR1 and CDR2: SGHNT and YYREEE (reference sequence). The CDR3 loop spans 15 amino acids. The CDR3 loop is CASSLAGQRFYGYTF. CDR3 nucleotide sequence: TGTGCCAGCAGCTTGGCTGGACAGAGATTCTATGGCTACACCTTC.

The CDR3 loop reads CASSVTPGLAGGYEQYF. CDR3 DNA sequence: TGTGCCAGCAGCGTAACCCCTGGACTAGCGGGAGGGTACGAGCAGTACTTC. The V gene is TRBV7-2, the J gene TRBJ2-7; 15 nucleotides line up with TRBD2. The CDR3 runs 17 residues. The germline gives CDR1 SGHTA, CDR2 FQGNSA. V was clipped by 5 bases and J by 4 bases; unmatched bases: 9.

The genes are TRBV7-9 and TRBJ2-1; 10 bases align to TRBD2. The CDR3 is 16 residues long. Germline CDR1 is SEHNR and CDR2 is FQNEAQ (reference sequence). The ends lost 2 bases at V and 4 bases at J; junction bases unmatched: 5. In DNA, the CDR3 is TGTGCCAGCAGCTTACCCACTAGCGGGGATTACAATGAGCAGTTCTTC. The encoded protein is CASSLPTSGDYNEQFF. Full variable domain (outside the CDR3, taken from reference TRBV7-9 and TRBJ2-1): DTGVSQNPRHKITKRGQNVTFRCDPISEHNRLYWYRQTLGQGPEFLTYFQNEAQLEKSRLLSDRFSAERPKGSFSTLEIQRTEQGDSAMYLCASSLPTSGDYNEQFFGPGTRLTVL.

The chain joins TRBV7-8 to TRBJ2-4; D ambiguous. CDR3 size: 17 residues. The germline CDR1 and CDR2 sequences are SGHVS and FQNEAQ. V was pared by 2 bases and J by 0 bases, with 14 bases between. The CDR3 coding sequence is TGTGCCAGCAGCTTACATGGGCAGTCTTTAGCCAAAAACATTCAGTACTTC. Translation gives CASSLHGQSLAKNIQYF. Looking up the rest from reference TRBV7-8 and TRBJ2-4 gives the full variable domain: GAGVSQSPRYKVAKRGQDVALRCDPISGHVSLFWYQQALGQGPEFLTYFQNEAQLDKSGLPSDRFFAERPEGSVSTLKIQRTQQEDSAVYLCASSLHGQSLAKNIQYFGAGTRLSVL.

This clone was observed a single time. The chain recombines TRBV11-3 with TRBJ1-2; 8 bases map to TRBD1. V lost 1 base and J lost 7; bases outside the gene matches: 8. The CDR3 length is 15 residues. Per the germline V gene, CDR1 is SGHNT and CDR2 is YENEEA. CDR3 region: CASSLGDRLGAGYTF. For the CDR3, the DNA is TGTGCCAGCAGCTTAGGGGACAGGTTAGGGGCTGGCTACACCTTC.

V usage is TRBV7-2 and J usage is TRBJ2-7; TRBD2 aligns across 12 bases. The CDR3 is 15 amino acids. V dropped 5 bases and J dropped 0; count of bases not matched to a gene: 2. Germline V gene lookup returns CDR1 SGHTA and CDR2 FQGNSA. The CDR3 nucleotides are TGTGCCAGCAGCCCGACTAGCGGGAGCTCCTACGAGCAGTACTTC. The encoded protein is CASSPTSGSSYEQYF.

The V and J genes are TRBV10-3 and TRBJ1-2, with a possible D match to TRBD1 (6 bases). CDR1 ENHRY and CDR2 SYGVKD come from the germline V gene. Deletions cut 2 bases from V and 4 bases from J, with 11 bases between. This CDR3 is 14 amino acids long. The CDR3 spells CAISEIRGSYGYTF. The CDR3 DNA sequence: TGTGCCATCAGTGAGATAAGGGGGTCCTATGGCTACACCTTC.

The chain combines TRBV6-5 with TRBJ1-2; 9 bases agree with TRBD1. Germline V CDR1 and CDR2: MNHEY, SVGAGI. CDR3 length: 12 residues. J lost 8 bases, V lost 6 bases, and 4 bases had no gene match. CDR3 sequence: CASRTGGGGYTF. DNA of the CDR3: TGTGCCAGCAGGACAGGGGGGGGCGGCTACACCTTC.

This clone appeared a single time. This rearrangement joins TRBV27 to TRBJ1-2, with D tentatively TRBD1 (6 bases). The CDR3 runs 14 residues. CDR1 MNHEY and CDR2 SMNVEV come from the germline V gene (reference sequence). Between the trimmed V and J ends, which lost 6 bases and 12 bases, there was a span of 23 bases. CDR3 sequence (DNA): TGTGCCAGCAGCAACCGGGCAGGGGTCAGAGAAAACACCTTC. This encodes CASSNRAGVRENTF.

CDR3 coding DNA: TGTGCCAGCAGTTTAACACTACTAGCCAAAAACATTCAGTACTTC. This codes for CASSLTLLAKNIQYF. The J gene is TRBJ2-4, the V gene TRBV28; D is unresolved. The V end was cut by 2 bases, the J end by 0 bases, with 8 bases between. The CDR3 extends over 15 amino acids. CDR1 MDHEN and CDR2 SYDVKM come from the germline V gene.

The V gene is TRBV7-9, the J gene TRBJ2-5; the D gene is possibly TRBD2 (7 bases). The CDR3 is 15 residues long. The germline CDR1 and CDR2 sequences are SEHNR and FQNEAQ (reference sequence). With 4 bases removed from V and 7 bases from J, the gap between germline ends came to 19 bases. CDR3 sequence reads: CASSSMGGGAVTQYF. CDR3 sequence (DNA): TGTGCCAGCAGCTCCATGGGTGGGGGGGCTGTGACCCAGTACTTC.

This clone showed up just a few times. The chain employs TRBV5-1 and TRBJ2-1, with TRBD2 identical over 8 bases. CDR3 size: 15 residues. Looked up from germline, CDR1 is SGHRS and CDR2 is YFSETQ. V lost 1 base and J lost 9; bases outside the gene matches: 9. For the CDR3, the DNA is TGCGCCAGCAGCTTGTCCGGGGGGGGTCTTCGTGAGCAGTTCTTC. This translates into CASSLSGGGLREQFF.

CDR3 amino acids: CASSAASGSTEQFF. For the CDR3, the DNA is TGTGCCAGCAGTGCGGCTAGCGGGAGTACTGAGCAGTTCTTC. The J gene is TRBJ2-1, the V gene TRBV2, with 10 nucleotides matching TRBD2. Germline V gene data show CDR1 as SNHLY and CDR2 as FYNNEI. The CDR3 is made up of 14 amino acids. V shed 4 bases and J 9 bases; nucleotides not matched to a gene: 6.

This clone was recorded a few times. The V and J genes are TRBV28 and TRBJ2-5, with D perhaps TRBD2 (6 bases). CDR3 length: 16 residues. The germline gives CDR1 MDHEN, CDR2 SYDVKM. V shed 3 bases and J shed 1 base, with 15 bases lying between them. CDR3 in DNA: TGTGCCAGCAGTTTGGACTTAGCGGTTGGCCAAGAGACCCAGTACTTC. This gives the protein CASSLDLAVGQETQYF.

This clone was counted a single time. The chain uses TRBV25-1 and TRBJ2-4, with TRBD1 matching over 9 bases. Losses at the gene ends were 2 bases for V and 7 bases for J; bases not matched to a gene: 6. This CDR3 region has 15 residues. Germline lookup yields CDR1 MGHDK and CDR2 SYGVNS. CDR3 bases: TGTGCCAGCAGTGAAACAGGGGGCCTGTCTAACATTCAGTACTTC. Translated: CASSETGGLSNIQYF.